This note documents a single T cell receptor beta chain sequence. Its antigen is currently unknown. The data stem from a study of Ad26.COV2.S vaccination and SARS-CoV-2 variants. Study conclusions and caveats: Substantial post-vaccination breadth of spike-specific CD8+ and CD4+ T cell responses was reported.

Produced via immunoSEQ multiplex PCR; TCRdb's table is partial and in-frame only. The sample contains more than 150,000 clones, approximately 88% of which appear only once. Sequencing was performed on peripheral blood, taken after recovery from COVID-19. The TCR was taken from a human donor who had recovered from COVID-19.

Here the CDR3 DNA reads TGTGCCAGCAGCCCGAACAGAGGCTCCTACAATGAGCAGTTCTTC. Its protein product is CASSPNRGSYNEQFF. V and J are TRBV9 and TRBJ2-1; D is unclear. The germline V and J ends were trimmed by 4 bases and 0 bases, with 11 bases remaining between them. The CDR3 length is 15 residues. The V gene's germline CDR1 is SGDLS and CDR2 YYNGEE.